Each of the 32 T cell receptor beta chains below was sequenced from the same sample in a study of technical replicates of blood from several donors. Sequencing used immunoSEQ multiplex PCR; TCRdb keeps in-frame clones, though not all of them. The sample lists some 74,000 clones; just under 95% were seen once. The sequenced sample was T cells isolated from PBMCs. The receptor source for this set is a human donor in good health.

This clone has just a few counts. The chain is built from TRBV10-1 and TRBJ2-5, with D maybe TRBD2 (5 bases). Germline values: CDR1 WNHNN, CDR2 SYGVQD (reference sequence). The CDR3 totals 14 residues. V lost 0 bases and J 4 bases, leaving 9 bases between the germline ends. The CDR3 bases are TGCGCCAGCAGTGAGTCGTATCGGGGAGAGACCCAGTACTTC. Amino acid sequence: CASSESYRGETQYF.

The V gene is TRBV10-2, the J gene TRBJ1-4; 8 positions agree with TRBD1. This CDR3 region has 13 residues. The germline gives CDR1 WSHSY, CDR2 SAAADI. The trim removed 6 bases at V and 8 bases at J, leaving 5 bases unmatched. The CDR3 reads CASRDRAGEKLFF. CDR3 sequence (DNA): TGCGCCAGCAGGGACAGGGCTGGCGAAAAACTGTTTTTT.

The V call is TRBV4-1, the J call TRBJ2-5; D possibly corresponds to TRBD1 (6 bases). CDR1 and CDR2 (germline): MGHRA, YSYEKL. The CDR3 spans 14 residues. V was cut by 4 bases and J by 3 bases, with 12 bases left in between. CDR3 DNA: TGCGCCAGCAGCCGAAGAAAGGGGGAAGAGACCCAGTACTTC. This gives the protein CASSRRKGEETQYF.

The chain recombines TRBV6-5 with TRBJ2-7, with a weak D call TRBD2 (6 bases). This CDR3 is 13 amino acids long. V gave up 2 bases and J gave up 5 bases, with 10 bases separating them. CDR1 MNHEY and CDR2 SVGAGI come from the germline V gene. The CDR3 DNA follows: TGTGCCAGCAGTTACACCGGGAGCAACGAGCAGTACTTC. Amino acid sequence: CASSYTGSNEQYF.

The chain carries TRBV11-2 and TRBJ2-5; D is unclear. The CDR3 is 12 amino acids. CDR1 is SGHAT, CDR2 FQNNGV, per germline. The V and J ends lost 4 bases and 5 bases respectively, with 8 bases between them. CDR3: CASSSSWETQYF. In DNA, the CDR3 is TGTGCCAGCAGCTCTAGTTGGGAGACCCAGTACTTC.

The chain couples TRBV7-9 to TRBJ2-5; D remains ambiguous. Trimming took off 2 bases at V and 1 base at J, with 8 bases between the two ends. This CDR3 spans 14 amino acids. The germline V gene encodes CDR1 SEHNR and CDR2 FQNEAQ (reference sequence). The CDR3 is CASSLPGGQETQYF. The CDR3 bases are TGTGCCAGCAGCTTACCCGGCGGCCAAGAGACCCAGTACTTC.

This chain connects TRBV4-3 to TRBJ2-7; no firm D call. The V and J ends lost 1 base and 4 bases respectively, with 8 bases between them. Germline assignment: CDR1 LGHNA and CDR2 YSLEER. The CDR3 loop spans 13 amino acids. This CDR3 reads CASSQGVSYEQYF. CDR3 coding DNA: TGCGCCAGCAGCCAAGGAGTCTCATACGAGCAGTACTTC.

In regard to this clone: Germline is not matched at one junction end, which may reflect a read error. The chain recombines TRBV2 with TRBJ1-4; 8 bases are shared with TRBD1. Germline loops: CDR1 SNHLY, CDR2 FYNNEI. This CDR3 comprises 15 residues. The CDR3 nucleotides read TGTGCCAGCAGGGAAGGACAGGGTTCTAATGAAAAACTGTTTTTT. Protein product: CASREGQGSNEKLFF.

The CDR3 sequence: CASSLGGVNTEAFF. The CDR3 DNA is TGTGCCAGCAGCTTGGGGGGTGTGAACACTGAAGCTTTCTTT. The J gene is TRBJ1-1, the V gene TRBV9, with a weak D call TRBD1 (5 bases). Germline CDR1 is SGDLS and CDR2 is YYNGEE. The CDR3 extends over 14 amino acids. The ends were cut back, 4 bases at V and 0 bases at J, with 10 bases in the middle.

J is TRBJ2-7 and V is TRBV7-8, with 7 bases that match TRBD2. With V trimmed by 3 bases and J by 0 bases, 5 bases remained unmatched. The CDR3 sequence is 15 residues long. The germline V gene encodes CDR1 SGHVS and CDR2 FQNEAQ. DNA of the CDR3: TGTGCCAGCAGCTTTTGGGGAGGGACCTCCTACGAGCAGTACTTC. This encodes CASSFWGGTSYEQYF.

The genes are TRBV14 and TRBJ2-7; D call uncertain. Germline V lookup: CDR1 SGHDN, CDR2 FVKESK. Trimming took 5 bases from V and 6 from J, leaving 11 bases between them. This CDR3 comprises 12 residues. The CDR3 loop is CASSLSRIEQYF. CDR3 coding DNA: TGTGCCAGCAGCTTATCTAGAATCGAGCAGTACTTC.

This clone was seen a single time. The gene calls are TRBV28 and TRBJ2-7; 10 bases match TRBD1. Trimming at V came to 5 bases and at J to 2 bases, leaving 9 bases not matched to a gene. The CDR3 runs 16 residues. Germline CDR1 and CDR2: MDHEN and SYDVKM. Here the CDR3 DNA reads TGTGCCAGCAGTCCAACCCCGGGACAGGGGCCCTACGAGCAGTACTTC. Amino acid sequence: CASSPTPGQGPYEQYF.

Here the CDR3 DNA reads TGTGCCAGCAGAACATTAGCGGGAGACTCCTACGAGCAGTACTTC. It specifies CASRTLAGDSYEQYF. The chain uses TRBV6-1 and TRBJ2-7; 9 nucleotides align to TRBD2. Trimming cost V 6 bases and J 0 bases; bases outside gene matches: 6. CDR1 MNHNS and CDR2 SASEGT come from the germline V gene. The CDR3 spans 15 residues.

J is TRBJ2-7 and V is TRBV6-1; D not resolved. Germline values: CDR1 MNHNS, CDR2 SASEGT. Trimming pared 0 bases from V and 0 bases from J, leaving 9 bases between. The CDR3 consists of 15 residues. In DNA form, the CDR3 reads TGTGCCAGCAGTGAAGCCGAACTAAGCTCCTACGAGCAGTACTTC. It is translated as CASSEAELSSYEQYF.

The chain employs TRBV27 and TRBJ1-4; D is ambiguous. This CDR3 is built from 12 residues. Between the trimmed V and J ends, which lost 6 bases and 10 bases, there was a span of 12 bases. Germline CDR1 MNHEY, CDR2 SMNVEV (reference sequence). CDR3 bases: TGTGCCAGCAGCTCCCTCGCGGGAAAACTGTTTTTT. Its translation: CASSSLAGKLFF.

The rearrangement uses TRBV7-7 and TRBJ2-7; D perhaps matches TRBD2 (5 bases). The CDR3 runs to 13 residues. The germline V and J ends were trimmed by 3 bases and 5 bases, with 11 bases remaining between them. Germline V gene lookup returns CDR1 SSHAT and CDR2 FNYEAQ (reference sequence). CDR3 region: CASSFAGDNEQYF. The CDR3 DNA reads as TGTGCCAGCAGCTTTGCGGGTGACAACGAGCAGTACTTC. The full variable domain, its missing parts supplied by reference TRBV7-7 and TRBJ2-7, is GAGVSQSPRYKVTKRGQDVTLRCDPISSHATLYWYQQALGQGPEFLTYFNYEAQPDKSGLPSDRFSAERPEGSISTLTIQRTEQRDSAMYRCASSFAGDNEQYFGPGTRLTVT.

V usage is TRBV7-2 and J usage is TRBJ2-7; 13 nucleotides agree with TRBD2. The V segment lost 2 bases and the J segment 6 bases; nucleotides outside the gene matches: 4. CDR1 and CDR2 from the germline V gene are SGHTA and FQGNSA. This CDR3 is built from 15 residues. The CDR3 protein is CASSLRTSGRPEQYF. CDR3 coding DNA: TGTGCCAGCAGCTTACGGACTAGCGGGAGACCCGAGCAGTACTTC.

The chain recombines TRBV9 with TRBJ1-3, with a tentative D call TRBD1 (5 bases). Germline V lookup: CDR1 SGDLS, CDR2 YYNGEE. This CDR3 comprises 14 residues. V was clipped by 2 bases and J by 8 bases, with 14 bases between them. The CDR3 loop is CASSVGQGAHTIYF. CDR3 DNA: TGTGCCAGCAGCGTCGGGCAGGGCGCGCACACCATATATTTT.

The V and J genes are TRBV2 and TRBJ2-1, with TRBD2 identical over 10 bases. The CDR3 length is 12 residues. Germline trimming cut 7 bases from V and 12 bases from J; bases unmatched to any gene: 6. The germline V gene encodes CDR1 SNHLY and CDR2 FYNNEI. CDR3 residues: CASTLAGVMQFF. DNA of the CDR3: TGTGCCAGCACTCTAGCGGGAGTGATGCAGTTCTTC. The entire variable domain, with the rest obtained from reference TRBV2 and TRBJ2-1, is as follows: EPEVTQTPSHQVTQMGQEVILRCVPISNHLYFYWYRQILGQKVEFLVSFYNNEISEKSEIFDDQFSVERPDGSNFTLKIRSTKLEDSAMYFCASTLAGVMQFFGPGTRLTVL.

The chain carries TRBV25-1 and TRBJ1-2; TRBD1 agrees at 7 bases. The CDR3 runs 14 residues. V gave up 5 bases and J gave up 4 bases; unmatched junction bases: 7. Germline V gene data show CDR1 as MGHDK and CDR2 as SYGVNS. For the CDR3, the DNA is TGTGCCAGCAGTTTATTCGGGGACAGCTATGGCTACACCTTC. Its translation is CASSLFGDSYGYTF.

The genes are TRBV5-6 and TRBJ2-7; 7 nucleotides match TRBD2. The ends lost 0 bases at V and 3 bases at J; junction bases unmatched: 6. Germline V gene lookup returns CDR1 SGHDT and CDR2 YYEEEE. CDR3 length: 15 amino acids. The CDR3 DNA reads TGTGCCAGCAGCTTGGTGGGAGGGACCGGCTACGAGCAGTACTTC. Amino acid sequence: CASSLVGGTGYEQYF.

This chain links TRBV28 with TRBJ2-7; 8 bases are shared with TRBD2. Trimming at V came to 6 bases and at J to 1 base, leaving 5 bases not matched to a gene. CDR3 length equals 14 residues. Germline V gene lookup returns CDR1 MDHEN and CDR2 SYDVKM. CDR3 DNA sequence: TGTGCCAGCAGAGACCGGGGGGGATCCTACGAGCAGTACTTC. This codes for CASRDRGGSYEQYF.

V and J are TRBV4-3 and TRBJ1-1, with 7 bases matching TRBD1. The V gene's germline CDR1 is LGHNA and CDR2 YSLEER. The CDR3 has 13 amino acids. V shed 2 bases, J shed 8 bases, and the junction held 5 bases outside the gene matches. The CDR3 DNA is TGCGCCAGCAGCCAAAAAGGGACAGCAGAAGCTTTCTTT. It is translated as CASSQKGTAEAFF.

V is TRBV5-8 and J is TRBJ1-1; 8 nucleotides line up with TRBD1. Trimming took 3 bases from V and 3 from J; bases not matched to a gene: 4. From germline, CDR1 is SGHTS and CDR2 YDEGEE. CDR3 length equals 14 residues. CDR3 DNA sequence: TGTGCCAGCAGCTACTCAGGGGGCTACACTGAAGCTTTCTTT. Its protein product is CASSYSGGYTEAFF.

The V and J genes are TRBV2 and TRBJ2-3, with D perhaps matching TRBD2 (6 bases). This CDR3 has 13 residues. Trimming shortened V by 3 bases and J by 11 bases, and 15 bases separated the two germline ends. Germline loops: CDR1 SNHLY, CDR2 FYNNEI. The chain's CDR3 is CASSDTGEVGQYF. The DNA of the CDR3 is TGTGCCAGCAGTGATACTGGGGAGGTTGGGCAGTATTTT. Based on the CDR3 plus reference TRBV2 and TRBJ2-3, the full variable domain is EPEVTQTPSHQVTQMGQEVILRCVPISNHLYFYWYRQILGQKVEFLVSFYNNEISEKSEIFDDQFSVERPDGSNFTLKIRSTKLEDSAMYFCASSDTGEVGQYFGPGTRLTVL.

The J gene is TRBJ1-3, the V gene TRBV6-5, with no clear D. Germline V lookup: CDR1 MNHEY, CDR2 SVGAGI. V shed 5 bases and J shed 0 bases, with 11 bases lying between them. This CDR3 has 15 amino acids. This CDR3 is CASSPRQVSGNTIYF. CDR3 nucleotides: TGTGCCAGCAGTCCGCGCCAGGTCTCTGGAAACACCATATATTTT.

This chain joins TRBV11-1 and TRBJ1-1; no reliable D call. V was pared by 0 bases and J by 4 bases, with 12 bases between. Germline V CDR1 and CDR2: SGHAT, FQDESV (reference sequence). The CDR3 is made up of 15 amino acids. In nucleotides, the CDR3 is TGTGCCAGCAGCTTAGCGGGAGTCATGTTCACTGAAGCTTTCTTT. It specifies CASSLAGVMFTEAFF. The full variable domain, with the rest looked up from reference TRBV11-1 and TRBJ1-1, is EAEVAQSPRYKITEKSQAVAFWCDPISGHATLYWYRQILGQGPELLVQFQDESVVDDSQLPKDRFSAERLKGVDSTLKIQPAELGDSAMYLCASSLAGVMFTEAFFGQGTRLTVV.

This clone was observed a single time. CDR3 region: CASSFSLINEQYF. CDR3 nucleotide sequence: TGTGCCAGCAGTTTCTCACTAATCAACGAGCAGTACTTC. The chain employs TRBV27 and TRBJ2-7; D remains unclear. Trimming took 3 bases from V and 5 from J, leaving 11 bases between them. Germline V gives CDR1 MNHEY, CDR2 SMNVEV (reference sequence). The length of the CDR3 is 13 residues.

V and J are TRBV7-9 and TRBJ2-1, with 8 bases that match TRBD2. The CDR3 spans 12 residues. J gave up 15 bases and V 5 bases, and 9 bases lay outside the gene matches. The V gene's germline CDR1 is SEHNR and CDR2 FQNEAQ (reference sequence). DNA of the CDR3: TGTGCCAGCAGCGGGACTAGTCTCTTGGGGTTCTTC. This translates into CASSGTSLLGFF.

The CDR3 is CASSWAQGVTEAFF. CDR3 sequence (DNA): TGTGCCAGCAGTTGGGCCCAGGGGGTGACTGAAGCTTTCTTT. V is TRBV27 and J is TRBJ1-1; 7 nucleotides agree with TRBD1. CDR1 is MNHEY and CDR2 is SMNVEV in the germline V gene (reference sequence). V trimming: 4 bases; J trimming: 5 bases; junction bases outside the gene matches: 7. The CDR3 has 14 residues.

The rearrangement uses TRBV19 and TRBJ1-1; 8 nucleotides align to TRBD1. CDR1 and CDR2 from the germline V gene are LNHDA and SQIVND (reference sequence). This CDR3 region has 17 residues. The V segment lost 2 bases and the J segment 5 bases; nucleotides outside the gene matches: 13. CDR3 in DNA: TGTGCCAGTAGTATACTTATTATGACAGGGGCGAGAACTGAAGCTTTCTTT. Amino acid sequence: CASSILIMTGARTEAFF.

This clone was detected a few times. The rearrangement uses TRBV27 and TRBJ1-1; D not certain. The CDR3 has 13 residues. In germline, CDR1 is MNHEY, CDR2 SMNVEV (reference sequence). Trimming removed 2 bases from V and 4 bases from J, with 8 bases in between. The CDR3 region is CASSLAGGTEAFF. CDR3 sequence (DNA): TGTGCCAGCAGTTTAGCGGGAGGCACTGAAGCTTTCTTT.